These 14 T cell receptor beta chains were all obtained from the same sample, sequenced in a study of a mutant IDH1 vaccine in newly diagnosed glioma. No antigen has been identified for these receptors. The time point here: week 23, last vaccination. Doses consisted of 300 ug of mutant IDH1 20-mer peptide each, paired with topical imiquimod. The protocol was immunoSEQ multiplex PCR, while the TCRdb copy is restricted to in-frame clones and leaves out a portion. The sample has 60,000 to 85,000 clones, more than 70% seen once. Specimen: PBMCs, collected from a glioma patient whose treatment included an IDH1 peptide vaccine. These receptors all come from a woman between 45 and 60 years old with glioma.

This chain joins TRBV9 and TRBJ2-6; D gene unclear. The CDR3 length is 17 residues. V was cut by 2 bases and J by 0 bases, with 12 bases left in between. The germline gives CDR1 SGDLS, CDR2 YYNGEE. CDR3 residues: CASSVPRRSSGANVLTF. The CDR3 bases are TGTGCCAGCAGCGTTCCCCGCAGGAGCTCTGGGGCCAACGTCCTGACTTTC.

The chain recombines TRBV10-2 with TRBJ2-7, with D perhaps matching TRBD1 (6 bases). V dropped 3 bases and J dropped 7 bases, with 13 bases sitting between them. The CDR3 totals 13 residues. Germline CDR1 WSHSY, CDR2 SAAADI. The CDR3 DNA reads TGCGCCAGCAGTGAACAGGGAGTGGGGGAGCAGTACTTC. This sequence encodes CASSEQGVGEQYF.

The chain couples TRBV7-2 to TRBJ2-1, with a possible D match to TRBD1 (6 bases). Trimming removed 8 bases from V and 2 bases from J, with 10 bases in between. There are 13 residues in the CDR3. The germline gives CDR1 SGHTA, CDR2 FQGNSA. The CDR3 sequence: CASCWDTYNEQFF. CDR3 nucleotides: TGTGCCAGCTGCTGGGACACCTACAATGAGCAGTTCTTC.

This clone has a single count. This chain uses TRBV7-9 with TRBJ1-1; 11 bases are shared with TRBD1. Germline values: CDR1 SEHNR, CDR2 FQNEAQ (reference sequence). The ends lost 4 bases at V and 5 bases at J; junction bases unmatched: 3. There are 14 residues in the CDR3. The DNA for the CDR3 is TGTGCCAGCAGCTGGACAGGGGGCTTGACTGAAGCTTTCTTT. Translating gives CASSWTGGLTEAFF.

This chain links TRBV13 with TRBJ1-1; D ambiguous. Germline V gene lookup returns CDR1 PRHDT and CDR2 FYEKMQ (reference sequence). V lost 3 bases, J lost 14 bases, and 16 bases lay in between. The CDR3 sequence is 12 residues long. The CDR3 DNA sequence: TGTGCCAGCAGCTTGGCCGGCTCGTCAGCGTTCTTT. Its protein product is CASSLAGSSAFF.

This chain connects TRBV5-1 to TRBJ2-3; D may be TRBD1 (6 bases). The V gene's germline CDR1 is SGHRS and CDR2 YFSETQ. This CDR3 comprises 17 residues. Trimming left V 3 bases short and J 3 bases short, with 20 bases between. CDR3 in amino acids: CASSSRIIQGSTDTQYF. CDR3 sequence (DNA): TGCGCCAGCAGCTCCCGAATAATACAGGGTAGTACAGATACGCAGTATTTT.

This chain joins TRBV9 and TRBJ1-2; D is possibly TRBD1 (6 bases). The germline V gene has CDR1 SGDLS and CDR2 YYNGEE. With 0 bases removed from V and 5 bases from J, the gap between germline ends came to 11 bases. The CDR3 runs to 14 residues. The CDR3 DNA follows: TGTGCCAGCAGCGTAGGAGACAGGAGATATGGCTACACCTTC. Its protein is CASSVGDRRYGYTF. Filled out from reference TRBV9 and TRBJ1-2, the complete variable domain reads DSGVTQTPKHLITATGQRVTLRCSPRSGDLSVYWYQQSLDQGLQFLIQYYNGEERAKGNILERFSAQQFPDLHSELNLSSLELGDSALYFCASSVGDRRYGYTFGSGTRLTVV.

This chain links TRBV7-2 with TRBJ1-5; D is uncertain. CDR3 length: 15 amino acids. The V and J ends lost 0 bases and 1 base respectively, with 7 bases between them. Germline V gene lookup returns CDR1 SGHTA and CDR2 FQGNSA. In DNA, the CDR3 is TGTGCCAGCAGCTTAGCGCCCGGGAGCAATCAGCCCCAGCATTTT. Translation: CASSLAPGSNQPQHF.

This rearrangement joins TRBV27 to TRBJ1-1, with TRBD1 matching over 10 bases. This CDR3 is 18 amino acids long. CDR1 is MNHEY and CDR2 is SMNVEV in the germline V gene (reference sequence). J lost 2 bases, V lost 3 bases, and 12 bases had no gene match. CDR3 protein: CASSFYGGTGVINTEAFF. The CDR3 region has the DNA TGTGCCAGCAGTTTTTATGGCGGGACAGGGGTTATAAACACTGAAGCTTTCTTT.

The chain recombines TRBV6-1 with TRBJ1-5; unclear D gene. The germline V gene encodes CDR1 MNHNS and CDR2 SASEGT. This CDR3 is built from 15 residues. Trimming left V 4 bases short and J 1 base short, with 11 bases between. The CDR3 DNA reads TGTGCCAGCAGTGCCCAGGTGGTGAGCAATCAGCCCCAGCATTTT. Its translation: CASSAQVVSNQPQHF.

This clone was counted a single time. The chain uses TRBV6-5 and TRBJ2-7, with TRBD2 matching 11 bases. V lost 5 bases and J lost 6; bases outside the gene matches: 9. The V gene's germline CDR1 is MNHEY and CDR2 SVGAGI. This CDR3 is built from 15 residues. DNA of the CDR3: TGTGCCAGCAGTCGGCAGACTAGCGGGACCCTCGAGCAGTACTTC. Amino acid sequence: CASSRQTSGTLEQYF.

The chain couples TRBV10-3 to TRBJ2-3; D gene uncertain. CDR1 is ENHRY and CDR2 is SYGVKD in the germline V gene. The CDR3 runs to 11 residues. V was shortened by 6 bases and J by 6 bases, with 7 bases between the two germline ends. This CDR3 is CAISGADTQYF. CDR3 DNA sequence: TGTGCCATCAGCGGTGCTGATACGCAGTATTTT.

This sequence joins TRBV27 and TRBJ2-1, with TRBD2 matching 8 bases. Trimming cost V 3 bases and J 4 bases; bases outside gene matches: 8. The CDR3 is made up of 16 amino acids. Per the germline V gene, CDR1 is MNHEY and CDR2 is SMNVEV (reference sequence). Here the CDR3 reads CASSFITSGEYNEQFF. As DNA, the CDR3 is TGTGCCAGCAGTTTTATTACTAGCGGAGAATACAATGAGCAGTTCTTC.

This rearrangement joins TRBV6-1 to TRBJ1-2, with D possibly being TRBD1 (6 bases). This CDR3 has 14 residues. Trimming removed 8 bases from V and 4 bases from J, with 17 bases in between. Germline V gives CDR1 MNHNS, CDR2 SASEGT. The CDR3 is CASGRTAYAYGYTF. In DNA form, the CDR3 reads TGTGCCAGCGGGAGGACAGCCTACGCCTATGGCTACACCTTC.